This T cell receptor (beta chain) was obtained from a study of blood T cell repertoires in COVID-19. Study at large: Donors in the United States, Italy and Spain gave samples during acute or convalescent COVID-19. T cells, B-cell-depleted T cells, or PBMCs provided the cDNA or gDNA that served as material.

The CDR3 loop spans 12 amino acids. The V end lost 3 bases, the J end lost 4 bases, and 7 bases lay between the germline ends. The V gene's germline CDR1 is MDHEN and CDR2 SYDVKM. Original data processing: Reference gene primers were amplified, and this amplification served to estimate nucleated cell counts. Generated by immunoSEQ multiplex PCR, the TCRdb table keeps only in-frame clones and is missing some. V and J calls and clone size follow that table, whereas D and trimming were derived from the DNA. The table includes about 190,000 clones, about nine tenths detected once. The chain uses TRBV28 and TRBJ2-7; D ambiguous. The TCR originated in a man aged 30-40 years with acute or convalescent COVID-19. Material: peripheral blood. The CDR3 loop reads CASSFSVYEQYF. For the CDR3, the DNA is TGTGCCAGCAGTTTCAGTGTTTACGAGCAGTACTTC.